This T cell receptor (beta chain) was recorded in a study of T-cell memory formation after mild COVID-19. Overall study findings and caveats: Nothing showed for sure that second-wave clones peaking on day 37 were SARS-CoV-2 specific. Several responding clones turned up in pre-infection memory, indicating that cross-reactive memory may have taken part.

V trimming: 1 base; J trimming: 2 bases; junction bases outside the gene matches: 6. Germline CDR1 is MGHDK and CDR2 is SYGVNS. The CDR3 totals 16 residues. 5'RACE primed at constant segments yielded TCR alpha and TCR beta cDNA libraries bearing sample barcodes and UMIs. TCRdb called the 5' RACE reads again in MiXCR, with one record for every CDR3 protein. This sample has a few hundred thousand distinct CDR3 sequences, with 13% to 15% found just once. With regard to this clonotype: Its antigen is as yet unknown.

The V gene is TRBV25-1, the J gene TRBJ2-3; TRBD2 agrees at 7 bases. The clonotype originates from a man younger than 30 who had mild COVID-19 (a few samples of this study predate the infection). Cell type and time point are not known. Sequencing was carried out using PBMCs or a T cell subset sorted from them (not recorded which). Here the CDR3 DNA reads TGTGCCAGCAGTGAATTGGGGGGGTCCACCACAGATACGCAGTATTTT. As protein: CASSELGGSTTDTQYF.